Reported below is one T cell receptor beta chain. What it recognizes is unknown. This sample was taken from a study of PD-1 blockade in classical Hodgkin lymphoma. Overall study findings and caveats: By cycle point C4D1, TCR diversity had risen significantly in CD4+ cells (but not CD8+ cells).

The V and J ends lost 0 bases and 9 bases respectively, with 18 bases between them. The CDR3 spans 16 residues. CDR1 is MNHEY and CDR2 is SVGAGI in the germline V gene. Clones were sequenced by immunoSEQ multiplex PCR, and TCRdb holds only the in-frame ones, with some missing. The data show roughly 50,000 clones, 90% seen once. The time point denotes: cycle 4 day 1 (C4D1), after 6 weeks of nivolumab. All patients experienced relapse after autologous stem cell transplantation, and brentuximab vedotin exposure was variable. The chain is built from TRBV6-5 and TRBJ2-1; D may be TRBD2 (6 bases). This specimen was peripheral blood mononuclear cells (PBMCs), taken before the fourth cycle of nivolumab. This TCR was sampled from a human donor with classical Hodgkin lymphoma. CDR3 loop: CASSYSGTGIRAEQFF. CDR3 bases: TGTGCCAGCAGTTACTCCGGGACTGGTATACGAGCTGAGCAGTTCTTC.